Shown below are 3 T cell receptor beta chains from a single sample sequenced in a study of early T cells in non-severe SARS-CoV-2 infection (dated by TCRdb to about 2021). To prepare the library, 5' RACE was applied. Instrument used: NextSeq 500. TCRdb reprocessed the public reads (quality trimming at Q25 with fastp, clone calling with MiXCR) and kept in-frame beta chains. CDR3 protein duplicates are merged, each entry listing the most common genes and DNA. For this sample the table gives about 18,000 distinct CDR3 sequences, of which roughly 6% were detected only once. The ten largest make up over 5.5% of the sample. Sequenced material: whole blood. These receptors came from an adult who was a healthcare worker with PCR-confirmed SARS-CoV-2 infection or an uninfected control (not recorded which).

This clonotype was recorded many times. The gene calls are TRBV7-9 and TRBJ2-1; 12 bases align to TRBD2. CDR1 and CDR2 from the germline V gene are SEHNR and FQNEAQ (reference sequence). The CDR3 consists of 15 residues. After removal of 5 bases from V and 4 bases from J, the junction contained 3 bases not matched to a gene. In nucleotides, the CDR3 is TGTGCCAGCAGCCTAGGACTAGCGGGGTACAATGAGCAGTTCTTC. It yields the protein CASSLGLAGYNEQFF. Filled out from reference TRBV7-9 and TRBJ2-1, the complete variable domain reads DTGVSQNPRHKITKRGQNVTFRCDPISEHNRLYWYRQTLGQGPEFLTYFQNEAQLEKSRLLSDRFSAERPKGSFSTLEIQRTEQGDSAMYLCASSLGLAGYNEQFFGPGTRLTVL.

This clonotype was observed many times. The chain uses TRBV5-1 and TRBJ2-5; no firm D call. In germline, CDR1 is SGHRS, CDR2 YFSETQ. The CDR3 sequence is 15 residues long. Trimming took off 4 bases at V and 0 bases at J, with 13 bases between the two ends. The CDR3 DNA reads as TGCGCCAGCAGCCTCACACTGCAGTACCAAGAGACCCAGTACTTC. Translating it yields CASSLTLQYQETQYF.

This clonotype is judged medium-sized. The CDR3 loop reads CASSFGTGAFTGELFF. CDR3 sequence (DNA): TGCGCCAGCAGCTTTGGGACAGGGGCCTTCACCGGGGAGCTGTTTTTT. The chain couples TRBV5-1 to TRBJ2-2, with 10 bases that match TRBD1. Germline CDR1 SGHRS, CDR2 YFSETQ. Germline trimming cut 2 bases from V and 4 bases from J; bases unmatched to any gene: 5. The CDR3 loop spans 16 amino acids.